The 15 T cell receptor beta chains listed next were all sequenced from one sample in a study of blood T cell repertoires in COVID-19. The repertoire was sequenced with immunoSEQ multiplex PCR; TCRdb's copy has only in-frame clones and lacks some. The sample shows about 350,000 clones, around nine tenths of them seen only once. Sequencing input: PBMCs or T cells enriched from blood (not recorded which). The receptors here all came from a woman under 40 who had been exposed to COVID-19.

The chain couples TRBV5-1 to TRBJ1-1; D is uncertain. The CDR3 has 13 residues. V was trimmed by 1 base and J by 11 bases, leaving 15 bases between them. Germline CDR1 and CDR2: SGHRS and YFSETQ. The DNA of the CDR3 is TGCGCCAGCAGCTTGTTTGAAGAGGAGGTGGCTTTCTTT. It encodes CASSLFEEEVAFF.

The chain uses TRBV13 and TRBJ2-7, with 10 nucleotides matching TRBD2. The CDR3 sequence is 15 residues long. The V and J ends lost 5 bases and 2 bases, in that order; junction bases with no gene match: 6. Per the germline V gene, CDR1 is PRHDT and CDR2 is FYEKMQ (reference sequence). Here the CDR3 reads CASSPVAGGTYEQYF. DNA of the CDR3: TGTGCCAGCAGCCCAGTAGCGGGAGGCACCTACGAGCAGTACTTC.

Only one count was recorded for this clone. J is TRBJ1-6 and V is TRBV5-6, with D perhaps matching TRBD1 (6 bases). This CDR3 has 15 amino acids. Germline CDR1 is SGHDT and CDR2 is YYEEEE. Trimming removed 4 bases from V and 10 bases from J, with 18 bases in between. For the CDR3, the DNA is TGTGCCAGCAGCGTGGTAGGGGGAGGGCGCTCACCCCTCCACTTT. Its translation: CASSVVGGGRSPLHF.

J is TRBJ2-3 and V is TRBV28; 7 bases are shared with TRBD1. CDR3 size: 14 residues. The V gene end was trimmed by 2 bases and the J gene end by 5 bases; junction bases not matched to a gene: 4. The germline CDR1 and CDR2 sequences are MDHEN and SYDVKM. Here the CDR3 DNA reads TGTGCCAGCAGTTTAGGAGACAGGGAAGATACGCAGTATTTT. Amino acids: CASSLGDREDTQYF.

This clone has a single count. The CDR3 bases are TGTGCCAGCAGTACAGGGGGAGTTGCCGAGCAGTACTTC. Protein sequence: CASSTGGVAEQYF. This chain connects TRBV6-5 to TRBJ2-7, with 8 bases that match TRBD1. V dropped 5 bases and J dropped 6; count of bases not matched to a gene: 6. Germline lookup yields CDR1 MNHEY and CDR2 SVGAGI. The CDR3 is made up of 13 amino acids.

The V call is TRBV9, the J call TRBJ2-1, with 10 bases that match TRBD2. This CDR3 region has 16 residues. Losses at the gene ends were 0 bases for V and 6 bases for J; bases not matched to a gene: 6. Germline values: CDR1 SGDLS, CDR2 YYNGEE. CDR3 DNA sequence: TGTGCCAGCAGCGTAGAGGCTAGCGGGAGATTCAATGAGCAGTTCTTC. It encodes CASSVEASGRFNEQFF. Full variable domain (outside the CDR3, taken from reference TRBV9 and TRBJ2-1): DSGVTQTPKHLITATGQRVTLRCSPRSGDLSVYWYQQSLDQGLQFLIQYYNGEERAKGNILERFSAQQFPDLHSELNLSSLELGDSALYFCASSVEASGRFNEQFFGPGTRLTVL.

The chain is built from TRBV6-5 and TRBJ1-5, with no clear D. Germline values: CDR1 MNHEY, CDR2 SVGAGI. With 0 bases removed from V and 2 bases from J, the gap between germline ends came to 8 bases. The CDR3 has 15 amino acids. The CDR3 nucleotides read TGTGCCAGCAGTTACTCGTGGGGAGGCAATCAGCCCCAGCATTTT. Translated: CASSYSWGGNQPQHF.

The genes are TRBV7-9 and TRBJ2-1; 8 bases map to TRBD1. CDR3 length equals 14 residues. V lost 4 bases, J lost 7 bases, and 6 bases stayed unmatched. CDR1 is SEHNR and CDR2 is FQNEAQ in the germline V gene (reference sequence). The CDR3 spells CASSSWTGMNEQFF. The CDR3 DNA follows: TGTGCCAGCAGCTCTTGGACAGGGATGAATGAGCAGTTCTTC.

The chain is built from TRBV2 and TRBJ2-7, with 10 bases lining up with TRBD2. Germline CDR1 is SNHLY and CDR2 is FYNNEI. The CDR3 loop spans 16 amino acids. V shed 6 bases and J 1 base; nucleotides not matched to a gene: 9. This CDR3 reads CASRDLAGVGSYEQYF. CDR3 coding DNA: TGTGCCAGCAGGGACCTAGCGGGAGTGGGGTCCTACGAGCAGTACTTC.

The chain uses TRBV15 and TRBJ1-5, with a possible D match to TRBD1 (5 bases). CDR1 is LNHNV, CDR2 YYDKDF, per germline (reference sequence). The CDR3 spans 16 residues. V lost 0 bases and J 3 bases, leaving 12 bases between the germline ends. The CDR3 loop reads CATSRDWGGPNQPQHF. CDR3 DNA sequence: TGTGCCACCAGCAGAGATTGGGGCGGCCCCAATCAGCCCCAGCATTTT.

As for this clone: The same CDR3 can be traced to other DNA sequences in this sample. The chain combines TRBV5-1 with TRBJ1-6; D is possibly TRBD1 (5 bases). Trimming shortened V by 0 bases and J by 7 bases, and 5 bases separated the two germline ends. This CDR3 contains 13 residues. CDR1 and CDR2 (germline): SGHRS, YFSETQ. DNA for the CDR3: TGCGCCAGCAGCTTGGGACAGAATTCACCCCTCCACTTT. Its translation is CASSLGQNSPLHF.

For this clone: Sequence at one end of the junction differs from germline and may be a read error. V and J are TRBV2 and TRBJ2-7; D possibly corresponds to TRBD1 (6 bases). Germline V gene sequence: CDR1 SNHLY, CDR2 FYNNEI. The CDR3 consists of 15 residues. CDR3 in DNA: TGTGCCAGCAGCGAAGGACAGCTACCTTCCTACGAGCAGTACTTC. Protein product: CASSEGQLPSYEQYF.

This chain links TRBV24-1 with TRBJ2-1; TRBD2 matches 8 bases. V lost 6 bases to trimming and J lost 4 bases; unmatched junction nucleotides: 7. The CDR3 totals 15 residues. Germline assignment: CDR1 KGHDR and CDR2 SFDVKD. CDR3 in amino acids: CATSLGGLGYNEQFF. The DNA of the CDR3 is TGTGCCACCAGTCTCGGGGGACTAGGATACAATGAGCAGTTCTTC.

The table lists this clone with a count of one. This chain uses TRBV6-5 with TRBJ2-2; tentatively, D is TRBD1 (5 bases). This CDR3 has 15 amino acids. Germline CDR1 reads MNHEY; CDR2 reads SVGAGI. The germline V and J ends were trimmed by 3 bases and 1 base, with 9 bases remaining between them. The CDR3 loop reads CASSYGQGNTGELFF. Here the CDR3 DNA reads TGTGCCAGCAGTTATGGCCAGGGGAACACCGGGGAGCTGTTTTTT.

The chain links TRBV2 to TRBJ2-7; D ambiguous. The CDR3 runs 11 residues. The V gene's germline CDR1 is SNHLY and CDR2 FYNNEI. V lost 6 bases and J lost 3, with 6 bases in between. Written as DNA, the CDR3 is TGTGCCAGCAGGGAATACTACGAGCAGTACTTC. Translation gives CASREYYEQYF.